This TCR beta chain was obtained from a study of blood T cells in healthy people across ages. V lost 6 bases and J lost 1, with 19 bases in between. The CDR3 covers 16 residues. Primed by a sample-barcoded 5' primer and a J-beta primer mix, a second PCR proceeded for 7 to 11 cycles. A single record per CDR3 protein comes from TCRdb applying MiXCR to the 5' RACE reads. In the table there are about 830,000 distinct CDR3 sequences, roughly 60% of which are singletons. The clonotype comes from a man in his thirties or forties in good health. V gene TRBV12-3 or TRBV12-4 combines with J gene TRBJ2-7; tentatively, D is TRBD1 (6 bases). The sequenced sample consisted of blood. The CDR3 sequence is CASSVRFLTGSYEQYF. CDR3 sequence (DNA): TGTGCCAGCAGCGTAAGATTCCTGACAGGTTCCTACGAGCAGTACTTC.